Sequencing of this T cell receptor (beta chain) was carried out in a study of blood T cell repertoires in COVID-19. Assay: immunoSEQ multiplex PCR; the TCRdb copy retains only in-frame clones and omits some. The sample records 650,000 to 800,000 clones, about 87% being singletons. CDR1 is LGHNA, CDR2 YSLEER, per germline. V was shortened by 0 bases and J by 5 bases, with 10 bases between the two germline ends. The CDR3 covers 14 residues. The sequencing input was peripheral blood. This chain links TRBV4-3 with TRBJ1-1; D is undetermined. This receptor was taken from a woman aged 18-29 years with acute or convalescent COVID-19. This chain's CDR3 is CASSQDGEWTEAFF. The CDR3 DNA follows: TGCGCCAGCAGCCAAGATGGGGAGTGGACTGAAGCTTTCTTT.